Below are 30 T cell receptor beta chains sequenced from a single sample in a study of T cell responses to AZD1222 COVID-19 vaccine. TCRdb keeps only in-frame clones here, not all; method: immunoSEQ multiplex PCR. This sample carries more than 90,000 clones, roughly 89% of them seen once, and the ten largest clones take 6.5% to 7.5%. The material sequenced was peripheral blood, taken 28 days after the second AZD1222 dose. These receptors were obtained from an adult who received the AZD1222 COVID-19 vaccine.

The chain links TRBV6-5 to TRBJ1-5, with TRBD1 identical over 8 bases. Germline loops: CDR1 MNHEY, CDR2 SVGAGI. The length of the CDR3 is 14 residues. J gave up 4 bases and V 6 bases, and 5 bases lay outside the gene matches. The DNA for the CDR3 is TGTGCCAGCAGCCTGGGACAGGTTAATCAGCCCCAGCATTTT. This sequence encodes CASSLGQVNQPQHF.

The CDR3 sequence: CASSLASGGARYEQYF. CDR3 in DNA: TGTGCCAGCAGCTTGGCTAGCGGGGGGGCTCGATACGAGCAGTACTTC. The chain uses TRBV5-6 and TRBJ2-7, with 12 bases fitting TRBD2. With V trimmed by 0 bases and J by 4 bases, 5 bases remained unmatched. Germline V gene sequence: CDR1 SGHDT, CDR2 YYEEEE. The length of the CDR3 is 16 residues.

This clone came up once. The chain combines TRBV19 with TRBJ1-1, with 8 bases that match TRBD1. This CDR3 is built from 14 residues. J gave up 5 bases and V 3 bases, and 5 bases lay outside the gene matches. The germline CDR1 and CDR2 sequences are LNHDA and SQIVND (reference sequence). The CDR3 loop is CASSIGQGGTEAFF. The DNA for the CDR3 is TGTGCCAGTAGTATCGGACAGGGTGGAACTGAAGCTTTCTTT.

The V and J genes are TRBV5-1 and TRBJ2-3; D is possibly TRBD2 (6 bases). The CDR3 runs to 13 residues. Germline V gene lookup returns CDR1 SGHRS and CDR2 YFSETQ. V lost 7 bases and J lost 2, with 11 bases in between. The CDR3 nucleotides read TGCGCCAGCGGGGCGGGACCCACAGATACGCAGTATTTT. This sequence encodes CASGAGPTDTQYF. The complete variable domain, with remaining parts taken from reference TRBV5-1 and TRBJ2-3, reads KAGVTQTPRYLIKTRGQQVTLSCSPISGHRSVSWYQQTPGQGLQFLFEYFSETQRNKGNFPGRFSGRQFSNSRSEMNVSTLELGDSALYLCASGAGPTDTQYFGPGTRLTVL.

As DNA, the CDR3 is TGCAGCGTCATCGTGGGTAACACCGGGGAGCTGTTTTTT. It is translated as CSVIVGNTGELFF. The chain uses TRBV29-1 and TRBJ2-2, with D hard to call. CDR3 length equals 13 residues. Per germline, CDR1 SQVTM and CDR2 ANQGSEA. Trimming took 6 bases from V and 2 from J, leaving 10 bases between them.

The genes are TRBV18 and TRBJ1-2, with TRBD1 matching over 10 bases. Trimming at V came to 3 bases and at J to 8 bases, leaving 6 bases not matched to a gene. The CDR3 is 14 residues long. Germline CDR1 and CDR2: KGHSH and LQKENI. The CDR3 region is CASSPSGQGEGYTF. As DNA, the CDR3 is TGTGCCAGCTCACCGAGTGGACAGGGGGAGGGCTACACCTTC.

The chain couples TRBV6-4 to TRBJ2-2; no clear D. The germline gives CDR1 MRHNA, CDR2 SNTAGT. Deletions cut 4 bases from V and 8 bases from J, with 11 bases between. The CDR3 contains 13 residues. As DNA, the CDR3 is TGTGCCAGCAGTGGATTCGACGGAGGGGAGCTGTTTTTT. Translated, it gives CASSGFDGGELFF.

This chain joins TRBV4-3 and TRBJ2-7, with 13 bases that match TRBD2. J was trimmed by 5 bases and V by 1 base; bases with no gene match: 2. The length of the CDR3 is 15 residues. Looked up from germline, CDR1 is LGHNA and CDR2 is YSLEER. The CDR3 DNA follows: TGCGCCAGCAGCCAAGGGACTAGCGGGAGAAACGAGCAGTACTTC. This codes for CASSQGTSGRNEQYF.

This clone showed up just once. The chain uses TRBV28 and TRBJ2-7; 8 nucleotides agree with TRBD2. The CDR3 loop spans 16 amino acids. J gave up 3 bases and V 6 bases, and 13 bases lay outside the gene matches. Germline CDR1 is MDHEN and CDR2 is SYDVKM. CDR3 loop: CASSKTQHRGGYEQYF. CDR3 in DNA: TGTGCCAGCAGCAAAACCCAACACCGGGGGGGCTACGAGCAGTACTTC.

V is TRBV14 and J is TRBJ2-7; D ambiguous. The CDR3 is 13 amino acids. Germline CDR1 reads SGHDN; CDR2 reads FVKESK. V shed 1 base and J shed 3 bases, with 7 bases lying between them. CDR3: CASSQAGFYEQYF. The CDR3 coding sequence is TGTGCCAGCAGCCAAGCAGGCTTCTACGAGCAGTACTTC.

In DNA form, the CDR3 reads TGTGCCAGCAGCCGCTTTTACGAGCAGTACTTC. It encodes CASSRFYEQYF. V gene TRBV11-2 combines with J gene TRBJ2-7; D is uncertain. The V and J ends lost 5 bases and 4 bases respectively, with 6 bases between them. This CDR3 spans 11 amino acids. Germline CDR1 SGHAT, CDR2 FQNNGV.

This sequence joins TRBV21-1 and TRBJ1-2; the D call TRBD1 from the table was never checked on the DNA. TRBV21-1 is a pseudogene. The CDR3 totals 18 residues. The CDR3 DNA reads as TGTGCCAGCAGCAAAGAGGGGACAGGGGGGCCAGCTAACTATGGCTACACCTTC. This codes for CASSKEGTGGPANYGYTF.

The chain couples TRBV11-3 to TRBJ1-1; no firm D call. V gave up 0 bases and J gave up 3 bases, with 8 bases separating them. CDR1 and CDR2 (germline): SGHNT, YENEEA. The CDR3 runs 14 residues. In DNA form, the CDR3 reads TGTGCCAGCAGCTTAGAAGGTCTAGACACTGAAGCTTTCTTT. Its translation is CASSLEGLDTEAFF.

The chain is built from TRBV5-4 and TRBJ1-2; tentatively, D is TRBD1 (5 bases). This CDR3 is 13 amino acids long. The V end was cut by 2 bases, the J end by 2 bases, with 7 bases between. Germline values: CDR1 SGHNT, CDR2 YYREEE (reference sequence). The CDR3 DNA is TGTGCCAGCAGCTTTGGGGGGAACTATGGCTACACCTTC. Translation: CASSFGGNYGYTF. Full variable domain (missing parts from reference TRBV5-4 and TRBJ1-2): ETGVTQSPTHLIKTRGQQVTLRCSSQSGHNTVSWYQQALGQGPQFIFQYYREEENGRGNFPPRFSGLQFPNYSSELNVNALELDDSALYLCASSFGGNYGYTFGSGTRLTVV.

This sequence joins TRBV18 and TRBJ1-5; weak D call: TRBD1 (5 bases). The germline CDR1 and CDR2 sequences are KGHSH and LQKENI. There are 17 residues in the CDR3. V was shortened by 5 bases and J by 4 bases, with 21 bases between the two germline ends. The CDR3 reads CASSSRDAASLNQPQHF. CDR3 bases: TGTGCCAGCTCATCCCGGGACGCGGCGAGCCTAAATCAGCCCCAGCATTTT.

DNA of the CDR3: TGTGCCAGCAGTCCGGTCCGGCGTCATGAGCAGTTCTTC. Protein: CASSPVRRHEQFF. The chain recombines TRBV16 with TRBJ2-1; D is unclear. The CDR3 is made up of 13 amino acids. V was shortened by 6 bases and J by 8 bases, with 14 bases between the two germline ends. The germline CDR1 and CDR2 sequences are KGHSY and FQNENV.

The V call is TRBV4-1, the J call TRBJ2-3; possible D gene TRBD1, 5 bases. V lost 3 bases, J lost 4 bases, and 14 bases lay in between. The CDR3 spans 15 residues. Germline V gene lookup returns CDR1 MGHRA and CDR2 YSYEKL. CDR3: CASSHPAWGPDTQYF. Here the CDR3 DNA reads TGCGCCAGCAGCCATCCGGCCTGGGGCCCAGATACGCAGTATTTT.

The chain couples TRBV6-5 to TRBJ2-7; D may be TRBD1 (6 bases). V lost 4 bases, J lost 2 bases, and 12 bases lay in between. Germline CDR1 reads MNHEY; CDR2 reads SVGAGI. This CDR3 has 14 amino acids. CDR3 nucleotide sequence: TGTGCCAGCAGTTGGCGAGGGGGAGCCTACGAGCAGTACTTC. Its protein product is CASSWRGGAYEQYF.

The rearrangement joins TRBV6-1 to TRBJ1-3, with D perhaps TRBD1 (5 bases). This CDR3 contains 14 residues. Germline V lookup: CDR1 MNHNS, CDR2 SASEGT. V was shortened by 1 base and J by 4 bases, with 8 bases between the two germline ends. The CDR3 here is CASSEGGTGNTIYF. The CDR3 DNA follows: TGTGCCAGCAGTGAAGGGGGCACGGGAAACACCATATATTTT.

This chain joins TRBV27 and TRBJ2-3; D is perhaps TRBD2 (6 bases). This CDR3 comprises 14 residues. Trimming removed 3 bases from V and 14 bases from J, with 21 bases in between. Per germline, CDR1 MNHEY and CDR2 SMNVEV (reference sequence). CDR3 amino acids: CASSFAGLTSRPYF. The CDR3 DNA is TGTGCCAGCAGTTTCGCGGGATTAACGTCTCGGCCGTATTTT.

The chain combines TRBV19 with TRBJ2-7, with TRBD1 matching over 9 bases. Germline trimming cut 4 bases from V and 7 bases from J; bases unmatched to any gene: 14. Germline CDR1 and CDR2: LNHDA and SQIVND (reference sequence). This CDR3 comprises 16 residues. As DNA, the CDR3 is TGTGCCAGTAGTAGACAAGCCGGGACAGGGATTTATGAGCAGTACTTC. It encodes CASSRQAGTGIYEQYF.

V gene TRBV5-4 combines with J gene TRBJ1-4; maybe TRBD1 (5 bases). CDR3 length equals 14 residues. Germline V gives CDR1 SGHNT, CDR2 YYREEE (reference sequence). V lost 0 bases and J lost 7, with 10 bases in between. In nucleotides, the CDR3 is TGTGCCAGCAGCTTGGTAGGGGCCGGTGAAAAACTGTTTTTT. Protein sequence: CASSLVGAGEKLFF.

This chain connects TRBV7-3 to TRBJ2-3; perhaps TRBD2 as D (5 bases). From germline, CDR1 is SGHTA and CDR2 FQGTGA. With 5 bases removed from V and 8 bases from J, the gap between germline ends came to 17 bases. CDR3 length: 14 amino acids. The CDR3, as DNA: TGTGCCAGCAGCCTGGACTCCGGCGAGGGTACGCAGTATTTT. It specifies CASSLDSGEGTQYF.

V gene TRBV7-2 combines with J gene TRBJ2-7; 9 bases are a match to TRBD1. Germline loops: CDR1 SGHTA, CDR2 FQGNSA. V was pared by 1 base and J by 5 bases, with 6 bases of the junction left unmatched. The CDR3 runs 15 residues. In DNA form, the CDR3 reads TGTGCCAGCAGCTTAGTCCGGGACAGGGCCCACGAGCAGTACTTC. Protein product: CASSLVRDRAHEQYF. The full variable domain, completed using reference TRBV7-2 and TRBJ2-7, is GAGVSQSPSNKVTEKGKDVELRCDPISGHTALYWYRQSLGQGLEFLIYFQGNSAPDKSGLPSDRFSAERTGGSVSTLTIQRTQQEDSAVYLCASSLVRDRAHEQYFGPGTRLTVT.

The CDR3 spells CASSLEAGATGELFF. The CDR3 nucleotides read TGTGCCAGCAGCTTAGAAGCAGGGGCCACCGGGGAGCTGTTTTTT. The chain has TRBV7-6 and TRBJ2-2, with D perhaps TRBD1 (6 bases). There are 15 residues in the CDR3. With 1 base removed from V and 4 bases from J, the gap between germline ends came to 10 bases. CDR1 and CDR2 (germline): SGHVS, FNYEAQ.

The V and J genes are TRBV20-1 and TRBJ2-5; 10 nucleotides align to TRBD2. The CDR3 consists of 16 residues. The germline V gene encodes CDR1 DFQATT and CDR2 SNEGSKA (reference sequence). The V and J ends lost 3 bases and 7 bases, in that order; junction bases with no gene match: 14. DNA for the CDR3: TGCAGTGCTAGTCCGCTCCAAGCGGGAGGGAAGAGGACCCAGTACTTC. It translates to CSASPLQAGGKRTQYF.

This clone was observed once. This chain uses TRBV11-2 with TRBJ1-2, with D perhaps matching TRBD1 (6 bases). The CDR3 extends over 13 amino acids. The V and J ends lost 4 bases and 6 bases respectively, with 12 bases between them. CDR1 is SGHAT, CDR2 FQNNGV, per germline. Here the CDR3 DNA reads TGTGCCAGCAGCTCTGGGGGCTCGGATGGCTACACCTTC. Its protein is CASSSGGSDGYTF.

The chain uses TRBV7-9 and TRBJ1-2; D is perhaps TRBD1 (6 bases). V lost 5 bases and J lost 4, with 11 bases in between. CDR3 length: 13 amino acids. Germline V gene lookup returns CDR1 SEHNR and CDR2 FQNEAQ (reference sequence). CDR3 nucleotides: TGTGCCAGCAGCCTTGGGGACATCTATGGCTACACCTTC. Protein sequence: CASSLGDIYGYTF.

V usage is TRBV20-1 and J usage is TRBJ2-7; no clear D. The ends were cut back, 3 bases at V and 5 bases at J, with 8 bases in the middle. CDR1 and CDR2 from the germline V gene are DFQATT and SNEGSKA (reference sequence). There are 11 residues in the CDR3. The CDR3 bases are TGCAGTGCTAGCGAGCCCCACGAGCAGTACTTC. Translation gives CSASEPHEQYF.

This clone showed up just a few times. The chain couples TRBV9 to TRBJ1-1; weak D call: TRBD1 (6 bases). Germline loops: CDR1 SGDLS, CDR2 YYNGEE. V was pared by 4 bases and J by 7 bases, with 23 bases between. This CDR3 region has 16 residues. The CDR3 spells CASSSPLSGARGEAFF. The CDR3 DNA follows: TGTGCCAGCAGCTCCCCCCTTTCGGGGGCGAGAGGTGAAGCTTTCTTT.